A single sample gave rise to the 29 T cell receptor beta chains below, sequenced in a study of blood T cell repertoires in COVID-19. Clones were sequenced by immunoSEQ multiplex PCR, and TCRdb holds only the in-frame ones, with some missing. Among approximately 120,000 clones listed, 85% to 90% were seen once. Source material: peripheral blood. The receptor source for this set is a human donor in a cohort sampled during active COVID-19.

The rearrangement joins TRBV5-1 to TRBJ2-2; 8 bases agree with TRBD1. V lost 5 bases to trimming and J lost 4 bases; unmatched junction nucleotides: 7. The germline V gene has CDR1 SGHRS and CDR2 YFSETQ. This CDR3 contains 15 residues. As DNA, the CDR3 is TGCGCCAGCAGGGGTGGACAGGGTAGCACCGGGGAGCTGTTTTTT. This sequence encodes CASRGGQGSTGELFF.

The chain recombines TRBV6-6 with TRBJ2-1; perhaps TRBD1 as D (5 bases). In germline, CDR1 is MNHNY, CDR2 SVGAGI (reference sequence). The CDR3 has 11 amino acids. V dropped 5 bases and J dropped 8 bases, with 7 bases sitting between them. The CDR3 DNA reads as TGTGCCAGCAGTAAAGGGGATGAGCAGTTCTTC. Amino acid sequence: CASSKGDEQFF.

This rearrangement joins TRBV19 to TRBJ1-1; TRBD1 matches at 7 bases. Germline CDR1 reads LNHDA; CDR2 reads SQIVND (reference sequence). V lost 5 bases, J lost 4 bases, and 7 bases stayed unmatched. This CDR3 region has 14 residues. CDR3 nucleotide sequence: TGTGCCAGTAGTCCCGACAGGGTGTTCACTGAAGCTTTCTTT. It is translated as CASSPDRVFTEAFF.

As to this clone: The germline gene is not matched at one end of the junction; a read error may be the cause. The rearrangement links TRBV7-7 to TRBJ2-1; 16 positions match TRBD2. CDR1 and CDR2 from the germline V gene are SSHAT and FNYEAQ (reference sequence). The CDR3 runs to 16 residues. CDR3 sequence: CASSGTSGGAMGEQFF. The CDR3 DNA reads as TGTGCTAGCAGCGGGACTAGCGGGGGGGCGATGGGTGAGCAGTTCTTC.

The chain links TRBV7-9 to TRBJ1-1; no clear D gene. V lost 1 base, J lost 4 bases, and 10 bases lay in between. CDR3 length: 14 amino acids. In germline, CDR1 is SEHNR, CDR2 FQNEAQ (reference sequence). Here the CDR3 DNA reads TGTGCCAGCAGCTTAGGACGCGGGGTCACTGAAGCTTTCTTT. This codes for CASSLGRGVTEAFF.

Here the CDR3 DNA reads TGTGCCATCAGCCCGGGACAGGGGGTGAGGGAGCAGTACTTC. Its translation is CAISPGQGVREQYF. This chain uses TRBV10-3 with TRBJ2-7; 11 nucleotides match TRBD1. Germline V gene sequence: CDR1 ENHRY, CDR2 SYGVKD. CDR3 length: 14 amino acids. The junction had 8 bases not matched to a gene; V was cut back by 6 bases and J by 7 bases.

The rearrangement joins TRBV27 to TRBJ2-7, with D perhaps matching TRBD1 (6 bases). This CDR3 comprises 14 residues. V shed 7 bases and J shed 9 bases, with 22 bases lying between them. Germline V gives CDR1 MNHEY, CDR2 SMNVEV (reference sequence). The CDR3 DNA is TGTGCCAGCACCGCCGACGGACAGACACGACGGCAGTACTTC. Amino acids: CASTADGQTRRQYF.

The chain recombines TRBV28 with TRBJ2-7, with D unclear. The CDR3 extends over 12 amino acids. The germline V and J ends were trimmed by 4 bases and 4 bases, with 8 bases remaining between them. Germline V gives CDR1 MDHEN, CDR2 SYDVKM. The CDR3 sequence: CASSSNHYEQYF. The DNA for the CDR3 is TGTGCCAGCAGTTCTAACCATTACGAGCAGTACTTC.

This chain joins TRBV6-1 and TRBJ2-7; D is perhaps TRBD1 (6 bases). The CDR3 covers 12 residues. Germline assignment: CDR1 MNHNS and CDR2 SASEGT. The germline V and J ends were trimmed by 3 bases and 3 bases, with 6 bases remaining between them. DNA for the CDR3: TGTGCCAGCAGTGACAGGGGCTACGAGCAGTACTTC. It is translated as CASSDRGYEQYF.

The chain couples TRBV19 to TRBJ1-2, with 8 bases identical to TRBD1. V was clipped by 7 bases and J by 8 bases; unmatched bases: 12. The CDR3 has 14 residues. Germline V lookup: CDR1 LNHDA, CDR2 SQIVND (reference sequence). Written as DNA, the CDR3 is TGTGCCAGTAAGGGACAGGCCCTTTCAGGAGGCTACACCTTC. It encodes CASKGQALSGGYTF.

The CDR3 DNA sequence: TGTGCCAGCAGTGACTCGGGACTAGCGGGGGTCGCGCAGTTCTTC. Amino acid sequence: CASSDSGLAGVAQFF. The chain employs TRBV6-4 and TRBJ2-1; 14 nucleotides line up with TRBD2. From germline, CDR1 is MRHNA and CDR2 SNTAGT. Germline trimming cut 0 bases from V and 12 bases from J; bases unmatched to any gene: 4. The CDR3 covers 15 residues.

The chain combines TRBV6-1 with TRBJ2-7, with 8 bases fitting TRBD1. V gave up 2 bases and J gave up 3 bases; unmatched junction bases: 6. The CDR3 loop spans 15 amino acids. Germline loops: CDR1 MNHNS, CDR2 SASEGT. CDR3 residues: CASSEYETGVYEQYF. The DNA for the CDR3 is TGTGCCAGCAGTGAATACGAGACAGGGGTCTACGAGCAGTACTTC.

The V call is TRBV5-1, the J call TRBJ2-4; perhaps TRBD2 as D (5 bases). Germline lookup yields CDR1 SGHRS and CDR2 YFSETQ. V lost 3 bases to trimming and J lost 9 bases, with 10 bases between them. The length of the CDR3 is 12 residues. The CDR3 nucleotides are TGCGCCAGCAGCTCTAGCAAGGGCATTCAGTACTTC. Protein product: CASSSSKGIQYF.

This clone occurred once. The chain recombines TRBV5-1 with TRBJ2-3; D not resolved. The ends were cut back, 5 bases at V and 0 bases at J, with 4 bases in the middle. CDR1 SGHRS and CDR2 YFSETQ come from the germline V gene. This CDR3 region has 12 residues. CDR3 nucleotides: TGCGCCAGCAGGGCTAGCACAGATACGCAGTATTTT. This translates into CASRASTDTQYF.

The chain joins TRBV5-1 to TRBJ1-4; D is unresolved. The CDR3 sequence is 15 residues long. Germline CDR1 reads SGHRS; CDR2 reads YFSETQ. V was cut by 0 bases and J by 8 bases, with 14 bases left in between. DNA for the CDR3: TGCGCCAGCAGCTTGGCCTCGAGGGAGTGGGAAAAACTGTTTTTT. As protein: CASSLASREWEKLFF.

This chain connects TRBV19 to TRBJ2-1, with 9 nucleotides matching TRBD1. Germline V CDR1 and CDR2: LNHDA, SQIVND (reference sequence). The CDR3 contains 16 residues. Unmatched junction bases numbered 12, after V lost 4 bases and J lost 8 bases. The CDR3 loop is CASSTQPGTGIHEQFF. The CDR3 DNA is TGTGCCAGTAGTACCCAACCCGGGACAGGGATCCATGAGCAGTTCTTC.

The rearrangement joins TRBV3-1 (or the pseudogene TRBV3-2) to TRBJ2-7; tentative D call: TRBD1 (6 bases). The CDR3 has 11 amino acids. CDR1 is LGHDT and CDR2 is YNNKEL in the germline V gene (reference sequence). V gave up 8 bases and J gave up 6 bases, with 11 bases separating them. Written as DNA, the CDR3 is TGTGCCAGCGCAGGGGCGGGCGAGCAGTACTTC. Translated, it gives CASAGAGEQYF.

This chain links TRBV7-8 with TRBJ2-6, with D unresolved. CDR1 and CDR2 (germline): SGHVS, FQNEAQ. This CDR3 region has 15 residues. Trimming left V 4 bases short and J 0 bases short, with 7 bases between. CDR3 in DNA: TGTGCCAGCAGCTCTCTCAGCTCTGGGGCCAACGTCCTGACTTTC. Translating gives CASSSLSSGANVLTF.

DNA of the CDR3: TGTGCCAGCTCCCCCAGGGAGGACGAGCAGTACTTC. Protein sequence: CASSPREDEQYF. The chain is built from TRBV12-3 or TRBV12-4 and TRBJ2-7; D might be TRBD2 (6 bases). The CDR3 has 12 residues. V was cut by 8 bases and J by 5 bases, with 13 bases left in between.

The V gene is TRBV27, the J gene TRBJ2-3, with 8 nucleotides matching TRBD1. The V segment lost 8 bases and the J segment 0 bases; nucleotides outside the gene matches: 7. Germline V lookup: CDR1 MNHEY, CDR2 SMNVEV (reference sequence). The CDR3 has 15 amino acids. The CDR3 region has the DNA TGTGCCAGCGCAACAGGGGGATCTAGCACAGATACGCAGTATTTT. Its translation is CASATGGSSTDTQYF.

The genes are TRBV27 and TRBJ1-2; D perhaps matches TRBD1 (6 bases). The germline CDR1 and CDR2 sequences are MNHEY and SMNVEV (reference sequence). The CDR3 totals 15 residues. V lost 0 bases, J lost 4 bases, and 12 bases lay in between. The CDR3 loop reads CASSLSRGARYGYTF. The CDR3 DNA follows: TGTGCCAGCAGTTTATCGCGGGGGGCGCGCTATGGCTACACCTTC.

The chain's CDR3 is CASSLGAGDRGRLYEQYF. DNA of the CDR3: TGTGCCAGCAGCTTAGGGGCTGGGGACAGGGGGCGCCTCTACGAGCAGTACTTC. The chain combines TRBV7-9 with TRBJ2-7, with 12 nucleotides matching TRBD1. Germline CDR1 SEHNR, CDR2 FQNEAQ (reference sequence). The CDR3 is 18 amino acids. The ends lost 1 base at V and 3 bases at J; junction bases unmatched: 10.

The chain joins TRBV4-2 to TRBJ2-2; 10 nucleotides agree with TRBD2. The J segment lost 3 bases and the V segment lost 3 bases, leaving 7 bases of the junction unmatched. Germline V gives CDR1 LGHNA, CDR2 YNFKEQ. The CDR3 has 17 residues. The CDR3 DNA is TGTGCCAGCAGCCAGCAGACTAGCGGGCTTTACACCGGGGAGCTGTTTTTT. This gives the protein CASSQQTSGLYTGELFF.

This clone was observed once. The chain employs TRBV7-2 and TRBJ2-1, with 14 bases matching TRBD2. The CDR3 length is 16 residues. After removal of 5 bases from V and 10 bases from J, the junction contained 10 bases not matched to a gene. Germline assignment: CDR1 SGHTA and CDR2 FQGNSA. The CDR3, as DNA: TGTGCCAGCAGCCCCCAGACTAGCGGGAGGGCCAAGGAGCAGTTCTTC. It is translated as CASSPQTSGRAKEQFF. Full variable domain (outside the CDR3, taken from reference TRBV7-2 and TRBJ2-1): GAGVSQSPSNKVTEKGKDVELRCDPISGHTALYWYRQSLGQGLEFLIYFQGNSAPDKSGLPSDRFSAERTGGSVSTLTIQRTQQEDSAVYLCASSPQTSGRAKEQFFGPGTRLTVL.

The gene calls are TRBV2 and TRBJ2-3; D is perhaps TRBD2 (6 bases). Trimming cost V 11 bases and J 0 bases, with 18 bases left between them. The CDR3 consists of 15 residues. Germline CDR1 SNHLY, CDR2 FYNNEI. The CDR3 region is CAGGGLGPSTDTQYF. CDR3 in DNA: TGTGCCGGAGGAGGGCTAGGCCCTAGCACAGATACGCAGTATTTT.

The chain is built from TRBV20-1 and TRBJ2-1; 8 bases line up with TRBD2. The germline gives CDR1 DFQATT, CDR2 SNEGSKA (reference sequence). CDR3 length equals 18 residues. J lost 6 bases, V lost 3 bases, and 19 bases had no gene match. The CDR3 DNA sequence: TGCAGTGCTAGTTGGCAGGCTTTATCCGGGACTAGTATCAATGAGCAGTTCTTC. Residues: CSASWQALSGTSINEQFF.

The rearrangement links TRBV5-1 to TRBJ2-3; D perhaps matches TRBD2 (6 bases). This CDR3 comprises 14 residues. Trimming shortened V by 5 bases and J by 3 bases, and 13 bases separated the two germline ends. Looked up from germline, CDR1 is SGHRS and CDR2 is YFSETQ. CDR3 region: CASRWGVSTDTQYF. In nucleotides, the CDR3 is TGCGCCAGCAGGTGGGGGGTCTCGACAGATACGCAGTATTTT. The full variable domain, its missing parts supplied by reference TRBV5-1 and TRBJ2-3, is KAGVTQTPRYLIKTRGQQVTLSCSPISGHRSVSWYQQTPGQGLQFLFEYFSETQRNKGNFPGRFSGRQFSNSRSEMNVSTLELGDSALYLCASRWGVSTDTQYFGPGTRLTVL.

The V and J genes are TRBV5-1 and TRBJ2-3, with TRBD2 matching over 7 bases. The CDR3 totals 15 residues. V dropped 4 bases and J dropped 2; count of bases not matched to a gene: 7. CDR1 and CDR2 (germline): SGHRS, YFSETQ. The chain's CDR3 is CASSTSSGYTDTQYF. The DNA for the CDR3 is TGCGCCAGCAGCACCTCTAGCGGCTACACAGATACGCAGTATTTT.

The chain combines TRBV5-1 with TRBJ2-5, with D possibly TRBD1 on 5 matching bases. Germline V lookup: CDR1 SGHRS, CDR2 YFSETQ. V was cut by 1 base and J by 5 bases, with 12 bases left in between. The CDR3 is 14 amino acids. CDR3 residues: CASSLKGAAETQYF. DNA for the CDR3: TGCGCCAGCAGCTTGAAAGGGGCCGCGGAGACCCAGTACTTC. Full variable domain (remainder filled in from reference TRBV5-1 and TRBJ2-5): KAGVTQTPRYLIKTRGQQVTLSCSPISGHRSVSWYQQTPGQGLQFLFEYFSETQRNKGNFPGRFSGRQFSNSRSEMNVSTLELGDSALYLCASSLKGAAETQYFGPGTRLLVL.